These 3 T cell receptor beta chains originate from one sample sequenced in a study of T cells in Graves' hyperthyroidism and ophthalmopathy. Amplification targeted TCR beta CDR3 regions from RNA transcripts. The HTBI set primed first-round TCR CDR3 RT-PCR. MiXCR was run by TCRdb on the multiplex PCR reads, yielding one entry per CDR3 protein. The sample holds hundreds of thousands of distinct CDR3 sequences, around 15% seen once. The sequenced material came from blood. The receptors come from a woman aged 35 to 49 with Graves' ophthalmopathy.

This chain connects TRBV2 to TRBJ2-3; D gene uncertain. With 6 bases removed from V and 5 bases from J, the gap between germline ends came to 12 bases. CDR3 size: 13 residues. The germline CDR1 and CDR2 sequences are SNHLY and FYNNEI. The CDR3 protein is CASSQYGLDTQYF. CDR3 coding DNA: TGTGCCAGCAGCCAGTATGGGTTAGATACGCAGTATTTT.

This clonotype was seen more than once but under ten times. The chain has TRBV7-9 and TRBJ2-3; D is uncertain. The length of the CDR3 is 15 residues. Germline V gives CDR1 SEHNR, CDR2 FQNEAQ (reference sequence). With 0 bases removed from V and 2 bases from J, the gap between germline ends came to 9 bases. DNA for the CDR3: TGTGCCAGCAGCTTAGCGTCCACCGACACAGATACGCAGTATTTT. Translation gives CASSLASTDTDTQYF.

The chain recombines TRBV29-1 with TRBJ1-1; D is perhaps TRBD1 (5 bases). CDR1 is SQVTM, CDR2 ANQGSEA, per germline. The V end lost 8 bases, the J end lost 1 base, and 14 bases lay between the germline ends. This CDR3 is 13 amino acids long. The CDR3 nucleotides read TGCAGCACAGGAGGGGCTTCGAACACTGAAGCTTTCTTT. This gives the protein CSTGGASNTEAFF. Combining the CDR3 with reference TRBV29-1 and TRBJ1-1 gives the whole variable domain SAVISQKPSRDICQRGTSLTIQCQVDSQVTMMFWYRQQPGQSLTLIATANQGSEATYESGFVIDKFPISRPNLTFSTLTVSNMSPEDSSIYLCSTGGASNTEAFFGQGTRLTVV.